What follows are 29 T cell receptor beta chains derived from one specimen sequenced in a study of CD8+ T cells in alopecia areata. Treatment here: oral pan-JAK inhibitor, 5-10 mg twice daily. Sequencing relied on a cDNA template that was reverse transcribed from extracted RNA. Here immunoSEQ multiplex PCR was the method, and the copy in TCRdb shows in-frame clones only, minus some. The sample shows over 60,000 clones, approximately 44% of them seen only once. The source was CD8+ T cells sorted from blood, collected around week 37, from a patient treated with tofacitinib. The receptors shown here come from a human donor with alopecia areata.

V and J are TRBV9 and TRBJ2-2; perhaps D is TRBD1 or TRBD2 (5 bases each). The CDR3 contains 14 residues. Trimming left V 3 bases short and J 4 bases short, with 10 bases between. The V gene's germline CDR1 is SGDLS and CDR2 YYNGEE. The CDR3 DNA is TGTGCCAGCAGCGCATGGGGGACCACCGGGGAGCTGTTTTTT. As protein: CASSAWGTTGELFF.

This chain links TRBV7-2 with TRBJ2-1; unclear D gene. This CDR3 has 15 residues. V was cut by 0 bases and J by 10 bases, with 16 bases left in between. Germline CDR1 is SGHTA and CDR2 is FQGNSA. CDR3 DNA: TGTGCCAGCAGCTTAGCCCGCCGAGACATCGGGGAGCAGTTCTTC. It encodes CASSLARRDIGEQFF.

This clone was seen a few times. The chain has TRBV29-1 and TRBJ2-7; a weak D match, TRBD1 (5 bases). Germline V gene data show CDR1 as SQVTM and CDR2 as ANQGSEA. V was cut by 6 bases and J by 3 bases, with 6 bases left in between. The CDR3 runs to 10 residues. CDR3 region: CSVGDYEQYF. DNA of the CDR3: TGCAGCGTAGGGGACTACGAGCAGTACTTC.

This clone appeared a few times. The gene calls are TRBV29-1 and TRBJ1-1, with TRBD1 as a possible D gene (5 bases). Trimming pared 6 bases from V and 0 bases from J, leaving 11 bases between. The CDR3 is made up of 13 amino acids. Germline lookup yields CDR1 SQVTM and CDR2 ANQGSEA. CDR3: CSVQGPMNTEAFF. As DNA, the CDR3 is TGCAGCGTCCAGGGACCTATGAACACTGAAGCTTTCTTT. Based on the CDR3 plus reference TRBV29-1 and TRBJ1-1, the full variable domain is SAVISQKPSRDICQRGTSLTIQCQVDSQVTMMFWYRQQPGQSLTLIATANQGSEATYESGFVIDKFPISRPNLTFSTLTVSNMSPEDSSIYLCSVQGPMNTEAFFGQGTRLTVV.

The J gene is TRBJ2-2, the V gene TRBV7-7, with 7 bases aligning to TRBD1. Germline V lookup: CDR1 SSHAT, CDR2 FNYEAQ (reference sequence). There are 18 residues in the CDR3. After removal of 5 bases from V and 0 bases from J, the junction contained 12 bases not matched to a gene. The CDR3 sequence is CASSPRSRTGPNTGELFF. The CDR3 DNA reads TGTGCCAGCAGCCCCAGAAGCAGGACAGGACCGAACACCGGGGAGCTGTTTTTT.

As for this clone: A junction boundary mismatches the germline segment, possibly from a read error. V and J are TRBV27 and TRBJ2-1; no definite D call. CDR3 length: 14 residues. Germline V gene data show CDR1 as MNHEY and CDR2 as SMNVEV (reference sequence). The CDR3 region has the DNA TGTGCCAGCAGTTTCCTCGGGTCCTATAATGAGCAGTTCTTC. It yields the protein CASSFLGSYNEQFF.

This clone was counted a few times. CDR3 sequence: CASSQVGEQYF. The DNA of the CDR3 is TGCGCCAGCAGCCAAGTGGGCGAACAGTACTTC. V is TRBV4-1 and J is TRBJ2-5; D is uncertain. V dropped 1 base and J dropped 11 bases, with 8 bases sitting between them. This CDR3 has 11 amino acids. CDR1 is MGHRA and CDR2 is YSYEKL in the germline V gene.

The rearrangement uses TRBV6-6 and TRBJ2-5, with TRBD2 matching 7 bases. J lost 5 bases, V lost 0 bases, and 6 bases had no gene match. In germline, CDR1 is MNHNY, CDR2 SVGAGI (reference sequence). The CDR3 extends over 15 amino acids. The CDR3 DNA is TGTGCCAGCAGTTACTCTTGGCGGGAGAAGGAGACCCAGTACTTC. Translated, it gives CASSYSWREKETQYF.

This clone has more than one count but fewer than ten. V gene TRBV6-5 combines with J gene TRBJ2-4; 7 bases are a match to TRBD1. The CDR3 contains 15 residues. The J segment lost 1 base and the V segment lost 2 bases, leaving 2 bases of the junction unmatched. Per germline, CDR1 MNHEY and CDR2 SVGAGI. The CDR3: CASSYVTGAKNIQYF. For the CDR3, the DNA is TGTGCCAGCAGTTACGTGACAGGGGCCAAAAACATTCAGTACTTC.

This rearrangement joins TRBV2 to TRBJ2-7, with 9 bases fitting TRBD2. This CDR3 spans 15 amino acids. The germline V gene encodes CDR1 SNHLY and CDR2 FYNNEI. The V gene end was trimmed by 8 bases and the J gene end by 5 bases; junction bases not matched to a gene: 13. The CDR3 protein is CASLTFSGSGNEQYF. CDR3 in DNA: TGTGCCAGCCTCACCTTTAGCGGGAGTGGCAACGAGCAGTACTTC.

This rearrangement joins TRBV4-1 to TRBJ1-4, with D tentatively TRBD1 (6 bases). The germline V and J ends were trimmed by 6 bases and 2 bases, with 10 bases remaining between them. CDR3 length equals 14 residues. Germline assignment: CDR1 MGHRA and CDR2 YSYEKL. The CDR3 spells CASSHRATNEKLFF. DNA for the CDR3: TGCGCCAGCAGTCACAGGGCGACTAATGAAAAACTGTTTTTT.

The chain employs TRBV9 and TRBJ1-1; 9 nucleotides align to TRBD1. Per the germline V gene, CDR1 is SGDLS and CDR2 is YYNGEE. V was pared by 5 bases and J by 10 bases, with 6 bases of the junction left unmatched. This CDR3 comprises 12 residues. The chain's CDR3 is CASRGQGMAAFF. The CDR3 DNA sequence: TGTGCCAGCAGAGGACAGGGGATGGCAGCTTTCTTT. Drawing the rest from reference TRBV9 and TRBJ1-1, the complete variable domain is DSGVTQTPKHLITATGQRVTLRCSPRSGDLSVYWYQQSLDQGLQFLIQYYNGEERAKGNILERFSAQQFPDLHSELNLSSLELGDSALYFCASRGQGMAAFFGQGTRLTVV.

At least ten counts were recorded for this clone. V is TRBV7-9 and J is TRBJ2-3; 7 bases match TRBD2. J lost 0 bases, V lost 5 bases, and 11 bases had no gene match. Germline V gene sequence: CDR1 SEHNR, CDR2 FQNEAQ (reference sequence). This CDR3 has 17 amino acids. In DNA form, the CDR3 reads TGTGCCAGCAGCCAAAAGCCTCTTAGCGGGAGCACAGATACGCAGTATTTT. It specifies CASSQKPLSGSTDTQYF.

As concerns this clone: Its ends do not fully match the called genes, so a read error is possible. The rearrangement links TRBV6-1 to TRBJ2-1; either TRBD1 or TRBD2 may supply D (5 bases each). From germline, CDR1 is MNHNS and CDR2 SASEGT. The CDR3 has 17 amino acids. The CDR3 region has the DNA TGTGCCACCAGTGATGGCGCCGGGGCCGGCACCTACAATGAGCAGTTCTTC. It yields the protein CATSDGAGAGTYNEQFF.

Points on this clone: Within the sample, other DNA sequences also encode this same CDR3. The chain carries TRBV10-3 and TRBJ1-1; D gene unclear. Trimming took off 0 bases at V and 0 bases at J, with 2 bases between the two ends. CDR3 length equals 13 residues. CDR1 is ENHRY, CDR2 SYGVKD, per germline. CDR3 protein: CAISESLNTEAFF. CDR3 bases: TGTGCCATCAGTGAGTCGTTGAACACTGAAGCTTTCTTT.

In its sample, this clone was seen a few times. The chain recombines TRBV29-1 with TRBJ2-1, with 14 bases lining up with TRBD2. V was pared by 6 bases and J by 6 bases, with 4 bases of the junction left unmatched. The CDR3 covers 14 residues. Germline-derived CDR1 and CDR2 are SQVTM and ANQGSEA. CDR3 coding DNA: TGCAGCGTGACGGGACTAGCGGGAGTCAATGAGCAGTTCTTC. Translation gives CSVTGLAGVNEQFF.

This clone was seen a few times. Here the CDR3 DNA reads TGCAGCCTACAGGAAAACACCGGGGAGCTGTTTTTT. Protein sequence: CSLQENTGELFF. The chain carries TRBV29-1 and TRBJ2-2; D perhaps matches TRBD1 (5 bases). Per the germline V gene, CDR1 is SQVTM and CDR2 is ANQGSEA. This CDR3 has 12 amino acids. With 8 bases removed from V and 2 bases from J, the gap between germline ends came to 9 bases.

The V and J genes are TRBV4-1 and TRBJ2-7; D is undetermined. Germline V gives CDR1 MGHRA, CDR2 YSYEKL. The CDR3 is made up of 13 amino acids. The germline V and J ends were trimmed by 8 bases and 4 bases, with 15 bases remaining between them. The CDR3 DNA sequence: TGCGCCAGCTCAAAGGTGACCGATTACGAGCAGTACTTC. Translating gives CASSKVTDYEQYF.

The genes are TRBV7-6 and TRBJ1-4; D is uncertain. This CDR3 region has 17 residues. Germline V lookup: CDR1 SGHVS, CDR2 FNYEAQ. V lost 5 bases and J 0 bases, leaving 16 bases between the germline ends. CDR3 region: CASSPRLGIATNEKLFF. CDR3 nucleotide sequence: TGTGCCAGCAGCCCACGACTAGGGATTGCAACTAATGAAAAACTGTTTTTT.

CDR3 loop: CATSIGLTDTQYF. The CDR3 DNA sequence: TGTGCCACCAGCATCGGACTCACAGATACGCAGTATTTT. V and J are TRBV15 and TRBJ2-3; D is perhaps TRBD2 (5 bases). Trimming shortened V by 4 bases and J by 2 bases, and 7 bases separated the two germline ends. CDR3 size: 13 residues. The V gene's germline CDR1 is LNHNV and CDR2 YYDKDF (reference sequence).

This rearrangement joins TRBV30 to TRBJ2-1; D may be TRBD1 or TRBD2 (5 bases each). CDR1 and CDR2 (germline): GTSNPN, SVGIG (reference sequence). V lost 8 bases, J lost 0 bases, and 14 bases lay in between. This CDR3 has 14 residues. CDR3 amino acids: CAGSEGSSYNEQFF. The CDR3 DNA reads TGTGCCGGATCTGAGGGGAGCTCCTACAATGAGCAGTTCTTC.

The chain combines TRBV7-6 with TRBJ2-5; D is ambiguous. V was cut by 3 bases and J by 3 bases, with 14 bases left in between. Germline-derived CDR1 and CDR2 are SGHVS and FNYEAQ. The CDR3 runs 15 residues. The CDR3, as DNA: TGTGCCAGCAGCTTCCGTTGGGATCCCGAAGAGACCCAGTACTTC. This translates into CASSFRWDPEETQYF.

V gene TRBV5-6 combines with J gene TRBJ2-7; 8 nucleotides align to TRBD1. Germline CDR1 reads SGHDT; CDR2 reads YYEEEE. Trimming at V came to 3 bases and at J to 3 bases, leaving 5 bases not matched to a gene. This CDR3 region has 14 residues. The CDR3 protein is CASSYGTGGYEQYF. As DNA, the CDR3 is TGTGCCAGCAGCTACGGGACAGGCGGCTACGAGCAGTACTTC.

This chain joins TRBV25-1 and TRBJ2-5; D is perhaps TRBD2 (6 bases). Trimming removed 11 bases at V and 4 bases at J, with 11 bases between. Germline CDR1 and CDR2: MGHDK and SYGVNS. This CDR3 is built from 11 residues. The CDR3 is CAGGAGETQYF. As DNA, the CDR3 is TGTGCCGGAGGGGCTGGAGAGACCCAGTACTTC.

The gene calls are TRBV29-1 and TRBJ2-1; a possible D gene is TRBD1 (6 bases). Germline CDR1 is SQVTM and CDR2 is ANQGSEA. The germline V and J ends were trimmed by 7 bases and 3 bases, with 10 bases remaining between them. This CDR3 contains 12 residues. CDR3 sequence reads: CSDQGHYNEQFF. The CDR3 coding sequence is TGCAGCGACCAGGGACACTACAATGAGCAGTTCTTC.

Only one count was recorded for this clone. The chain carries TRBV27 and TRBJ2-3; D not certain. The CDR3 is 13 residues long. The ends were cut back, 8 bases at V and 2 bases at J, with 11 bases in the middle. Germline CDR1 reads MNHEY; CDR2 reads SMNVEV (reference sequence). DNA for the CDR3: TGTGCCAGCTCGAAGGGATACACAGATACGCAGTATTTT. Its protein product is CASSKGYTDTQYF.

A few counts support this clone. The chain couples TRBV29-1 to TRBJ2-5; D not resolved. The V end lost 4 bases, the J end lost 4 bases, and 13 bases lay between the germline ends. Germline CDR1 reads SQVTM; CDR2 reads ANQGSEA. The CDR3 runs to 13 residues. The CDR3 nucleotides read TGCAGCGTTGTGTTTGGCTTACGAGAGACCCAGTACTTC. It specifies CSVVFGLRETQYF. The entire variable domain, with the rest obtained from reference TRBV29-1 and TRBJ2-5, is as follows: SAVISQKPSRDICQRGTSLTIQCQVDSQVTMMFWYRQQPGQSLTLIATANQGSEATYESGFVIDKFPISRPNLTFSTLTVSNMSPEDSSIYLCSVVFGLRETQYFGPGTRLLVL.

This clone occurred a few times. This sequence joins TRBV6-1 and TRBJ1-5; D is unclear. Trimming pared 6 bases from V and 5 bases from J, leaving 17 bases between. CDR3 length equals 15 residues. Germline V lookup: CDR1 MNHNS, CDR2 SASEGT. CDR3 coding DNA: TGTGCCAGCAGCCGATACGGGATCGAAGATCAGCCCCAGCATTTT. Its translation: CASSRYGIEDQPQHF.

The CDR3 reads CASTPGTLVDEQYF. CDR3 DNA sequence: TGTGCCAGCACCCCGGGGACCTTGGTGGACGAGCAGTACTTC. The gene calls are TRBV27 and TRBJ2-7; D possibly matches TRBD1 or TRBD2 (5 bases each). The CDR3 extends over 14 amino acids. Between the trimmed V and J ends, which lost 7 bases and 5 bases, there was a span of 18 bases. Germline V lookup: CDR1 MNHEY, CDR2 SMNVEV (reference sequence).